The 20 T cell receptor beta chains below all came from one sample that was sequenced in a study of regulatory T cells in long-lasting Graves disease. CDR3 regions were amplified by Arm-PCR using iRepertoire HTBI primers to build TCR beta libraries. Each CDR3 protein is one row after TCRdb ran MiXCR on the multiplex PCR reads. Found here are around 320,000 distinct CDR3 sequences, about a sixth of them singletons; the top ten hold 25% to 30%. Noted time point: newly diagnosed GD, antithyroid drugs for less than 3 months. The TCR library was prepared using RNA isolated from PBMCs. The same data also went into a second study, on T cells in Graves' hyperthyroidism and ophthalmopathy.

This specimen was peripheral blood mononuclear cells (PBMCs), taken at new diagnosis, from a patient treated with antithyroid drugs. These receptor sequences come from a middle-aged man with Graves disease.

This clonotype was found many times. V usage is TRBV28 and J usage is TRBJ2-7; 7 nucleotides agree with TRBD2. Germline CDR1 reads MDHEN; CDR2 reads SYDVKM. V lost 0 bases to trimming and J lost 0 bases; unmatched junction nucleotides: 2. The CDR3 is made up of 15 amino acids. The CDR3 loop reads CASSLWRGNSYEQYF. The CDR3 DNA reads as TGTGCCAGCAGTTTATGGCGGGGGAACTCCTACGAGCAGTACTTC.

Many counts were recorded for this clonotype. The rearrangement joins TRBV2 to TRBJ1-6; 7 positions match TRBD1. This CDR3 is built from 13 residues. V shed 7 bases, J shed 7 bases, and the junction held 4 bases outside the gene matches. CDR1 is SNHLY and CDR2 is FYNNEI in the germline V gene. CDR3 region: CASTGQENSPLHF. The CDR3, as DNA: TGTGCCAGCACTGGACAGGAAAATTCACCCCTCCACTTT. Complete variable domain (other parts from reference TRBV2 and TRBJ1-6): EPEVTQTPSHQVTQMGQEVILRCVPISNHLYFYWYRQILGQKVEFLVSFYNNEISEKSEIFDDQFSVERPDGSNFTLKIRSTKLEDSAMYFCASTGQENSPLHFGNGTRLTVT.

This clonotype has a handful of counts. The chain joins TRBV7-9 to TRBJ2-7, with TRBD2 matching 7 bases. Germline values: CDR1 SEHNR, CDR2 FQNEAQ (reference sequence). The junction had 9 bases not matched to a gene; V was cut back by 4 bases and J by 0 bases. CDR3 length equals 16 residues. The CDR3 sequence: CASSSSMGGNSYEQYF. CDR3 DNA: TGTGCCAGCAGCTCCTCCATGGGGGGGAACTCCTACGAGCAGTACTTC.

This clonotype was seen only once. J is TRBJ2-6 and V is TRBV20-1, with D tentatively TRBD1 (6 bases). Germline values: CDR1 DFQATT, CDR2 SNEGSKA (reference sequence). The CDR3 runs 17 residues. V shed 0 bases and J shed 2 bases, with 14 bases lying between them. The CDR3 DNA is TGCAGTGCTAGAGATCTTTTGGGGGCTACTGGGGCCAACGTCCTGACTTTC. Amino acids: CSARDLLGATGANVLTF.

The table lists this clonotype with many counts. This chain links TRBV4-3 with TRBJ2-2, with D tentatively TRBD1 (6 bases). V lost 4 bases to trimming and J lost 6 bases, with 15 bases between them. CDR1 is LGHNA, CDR2 YSLEER, per germline. The CDR3 consists of 15 residues. The CDR3 DNA sequence: TGCGCCAGCAGCCCTATAGGACAGTACCCCGGGGAGCTGTTTTTT. It is translated as CASSPIGQYPGELFF.

There are many counts of this clonotype. This chain links TRBV28 with TRBJ2-3; 7 nucleotides match TRBD1. The CDR3 runs 12 residues. With 6 bases clipped from V and 11 bases from J, the junction kept 8 bases outside the gene matches. Looked up from germline, CDR1 is MDHEN and CDR2 is SYDVKM. CDR3 DNA: TGTGCCAGCAGCCTAAGGGGGCGTGAGCAGTATTTT. Translation gives CASSLRGREQYF.

This chain connects TRBV18 to TRBJ2-7, with TRBD2 matching over 7 bases. CDR3 length: 15 residues. V was clipped by 2 bases and J by 3 bases; unmatched bases: 7. Germline-derived CDR1 and CDR2 are KGHSH and LQKENI. For the CDR3, the DNA is TGTGCCAGCTCACCAGGGCCTTCGGGGGGCTACGAGCAGTACTTC. It codes for CASSPGPSGGYEQYF. Full variable domain (remainder filled in from reference TRBV18 and TRBJ2-7): NAGVMQNPRHLVRRRGQEARLRCSPMKGHSHVYWYRQLPEEGLKFMVYLQKENIIDESGMPKERFSAEFPKEGPSILRIQQVVRGDSAAYFCASSPGPSGGYEQYFGPGTRLTVT.

To note about this clonotype: A much bigger clone sits one base away, suggesting this may be a read error. CDR3: CASSFIQGRGTQYF. The CDR3, as DNA: TGTGCCAGCAGTTTTATCCAGGGGAGAGGTACGCAGTATTTT. This chain connects TRBV27 to TRBJ2-3; a possible D gene is TRBD1 (6 bases). Germline values: CDR1 MNHEY, CDR2 SMNVEV (reference sequence). V was shortened by 3 bases and J by 8 bases, with 15 bases between the two germline ends. The CDR3 loop spans 14 amino acids.

The gene calls are TRBV27 and TRBJ2-3; 10 bases line up with TRBD2. This CDR3 is built from 16 residues. Per the germline V gene, CDR1 is MNHEY and CDR2 is SMNVEV (reference sequence). J was trimmed by 2 bases and V by 5 bases; bases with no gene match: 7. The CDR3 DNA sequence: TGTGCCAGCAGTACTAGACTAGCGGGCCTCACAGATACGCAGTATTTT. It encodes CASSTRLAGLTDTQYF.

There are many counts of this clonotype. The DNA for the CDR3 is TGCAGTGCAAACGATGCCGGGACCGGAGGGACAGATACGCAGTATTTT. The encoded protein is CSANDAGTGGTDTQYF. The chain carries TRBV20-1 and TRBJ2-3, with D possibly TRBD2 on 6 matching bases. This CDR3 region has 16 residues. CDR1 DFQATT and CDR2 SNEGSKA come from the germline V gene (reference sequence). V lost 6 bases to trimming and J lost 3 bases, with 22 bases between them.

This clonotype showed up many times. The chain is built from TRBV20-1 and TRBJ2-2, with D unclear. The length of the CDR3 is 11 residues. Trimming stripped 0 bases from V and 9 bases from J, with 5 bases between. Looked up from germline, CDR1 is DFQATT and CDR2 is SNEGSKA (reference sequence). The CDR3 sequence: CSARDGRELFF. The CDR3 DNA reads TGCAGTGCTAGAGATGGTCGGGAGCTGTTTTTT.

In the case of this clonotype: A junction boundary mismatches the germline segment, possibly from a read error. J is TRBJ2-3 and V is TRBV5-4, with D possibly TRBD1 on 5 matching bases. Germline V gene data show CDR1 as SGHNT and CDR2 as YYREEE (reference sequence). The CDR3 is made up of 15 amino acids. For the CDR3, the DNA is TGTGCCAGCAGCCTACGACAGTATAGCACAGATAGGCAGTATTTT. Translated, it gives CASSLRQYSTDRQYF.

The genes are TRBV19 and TRBJ1-4; D might be TRBD1 (6 bases). Germline CDR1 reads LNHDA; CDR2 reads SQIVND (reference sequence). The length of the CDR3 is 15 residues. V was trimmed by 5 bases and J by 2 bases, leaving 12 bases between them. This chain's CDR3 is CASSVPGHTNEKLFF. The CDR3 region has the DNA TGTGCCAGTAGTGTACCGGGACATACTAATGAAAAACTGTTTTTT.

Remarks on this clonotype: Given a much more abundant clone one base away, this may be a read error. V gene TRBV12-3 or TRBV12-4 combines with J gene TRBJ2-1; a weak D match, TRBD1 (6 bases). V dropped 3 bases and J dropped 10 bases, with 19 bases sitting between them. The CDR3 is made up of 15 amino acids. Here the CDR3 reads CASSLTPGQRYEQFF. CDR3 DNA sequence: TGTGCCAGCAGTTTGACACCGGGACAACGATACGAGCAGTTCTTC.

Details on this clonotype: This probably arose from a read error, given a far larger clone one base away. The gene calls are TRBV2 and TRBJ2-1, with TRBD2 matching over 10 bases. The J call may not be correct, given that the DNA end is closer to TRBJ2-3. The CDR3 totals 15 residues. Germline CDR1 and CDR2: SNHLY and FYNNEI. The CDR3 spells CASSENLAGADAQYF. The CDR3, as DNA: TGTGCCAGCAGTGAAAACCTAGCGGGGGCAGATGCGCAGTATTTT.

This clonotype was seen many times. The rearrangement joins TRBV5-1 to TRBJ2-3; D is undetermined. The V gene lost 0 bases and the J gene lost 2 bases, with 10 bases spanning the gap. The length of the CDR3 is 15 residues. CDR1 and CDR2 (germline): SGHRS, YFSETQ. CDR3 nucleotides: TGCGCCAGCAGCTTGGTATCCGGGTACACAGATACGCAGTATTTT. It encodes CASSLVSGYTDTQYF.

This clonotype was seen repeatedly, ten times or more. Its ends do not fully match the called genes, so a read error is possible. This rearrangement joins TRBV6-1 to TRBJ2-5; D remains unclear. The CDR3 consists of 13 residues. Germline assignment: CDR1 MNHNS and CDR2 SASEGT. CDR3 sequence (DNA): TGTGCCACCGCCACCGGACCTCAAGGGACCCAGTACTTC. Its translation is CATATGPQGTQYF.

This clonotype was counted ten times or more. This chain uses TRBV11-2 with TRBJ2-7, with 8 bases matching TRBD2. The V gene end was trimmed by 0 bases and the J gene end by 5 bases; junction bases not matched to a gene: 9. The CDR3 is made up of 16 amino acids. CDR1 and CDR2 (germline): SGHAT, FQNNGV. CDR3 sequence: CASSLDGRGGLDEQYF. The CDR3 coding sequence is TGTGCCAGCAGCTTAGACGGGAGGGGGGGACTCGACGAGCAGTACTTC. Together with reference TRBV11-2 and TRBJ2-7, the CDR3 gives the full variable domain: EAGVAQSPRYKIIEKRQSVAFWCNPISGHATLYWYQQILGQGPKLLIQFQNNGVVDDSQLPKDRFSAERLKGVDSTLKIQPAKLEDSAVYLCASSLDGRGGLDEQYFGPGTRLTVT.

The table lists this clonotype with many counts. The chain couples TRBV30 to TRBJ1-1; D unclear. This CDR3 is 15 amino acids long. Germline values: CDR1 GTSNPN, CDR2 SVGIG (reference sequence). V was pared by 2 bases and J by 0 bases, with 13 bases between. This CDR3 reads CAWSLSGPLNTEAFF. Here the CDR3 DNA reads TGTGCCTGGAGTTTATCTGGACCTCTGAACACTGAAGCTTTCTTT.

This clonotype was recorded many times. V usage is TRBV12-5 and J usage is TRBJ2-1; D possibly uses TRBD1 or TRBD2 (7 bases each). V was trimmed by 6 bases and J by 5 bases, leaving 20 bases between them. The CDR3 has 16 amino acids. Germline CDR1 reads LGHNT; CDR2 reads FRNRAP. CDR3 sequence (DNA): TGTGCTAGTGGCTCCCGACAGGGAGGGGAGAACAATGAGCAGTTCTTC. This translates into CASGSRQGGENNEQFF. The entire variable domain, with the rest obtained from reference TRBV12-5 and TRBJ2-1, is as follows: DARVTQTPRHKVTEMGQEVTMRCQPILGHNTVFWYRQTMMQGLELLAYFRNRAPLDDSGMPKDRFSAEMPDATLATLKIQPSEPRDSAVYFCASGSRQGGENNEQFFGPGTRLTVL.